This entry is about one TCR beta chain. The CDR3 consists of 16 residues. Trimming took 2 bases from V and 4 from J, leaving 16 bases between them. Germline V gene sequence: CDR1 SNHLY, CDR2 FYNNEI. Reverse transcription of all isolated RNA meant that expressed TCRB transcripts were sequenced. Clones were read by immunoSEQ multiplex PCR, and TCRdb kept only the in-frame ones, dropping some. The sample shows about 200,000 clones, about a tenth of them seen only once. These data belong to a study of beta chain features in type 1 diabetes. Sequencing was performed on central memory CD4+ T cells from blood. The chain couples TRBV2 to TRBJ2-3; no clear D gene. The receptor was derived from a man between 18 and 35 years old in good health. The CDR3 reads CASSELSSLEADTQYF. CDR3 nucleotide sequence: TGTGCCAGCAGTGAACTGTCCTCACTTGAGGCAGATACGCAGTATTTT.